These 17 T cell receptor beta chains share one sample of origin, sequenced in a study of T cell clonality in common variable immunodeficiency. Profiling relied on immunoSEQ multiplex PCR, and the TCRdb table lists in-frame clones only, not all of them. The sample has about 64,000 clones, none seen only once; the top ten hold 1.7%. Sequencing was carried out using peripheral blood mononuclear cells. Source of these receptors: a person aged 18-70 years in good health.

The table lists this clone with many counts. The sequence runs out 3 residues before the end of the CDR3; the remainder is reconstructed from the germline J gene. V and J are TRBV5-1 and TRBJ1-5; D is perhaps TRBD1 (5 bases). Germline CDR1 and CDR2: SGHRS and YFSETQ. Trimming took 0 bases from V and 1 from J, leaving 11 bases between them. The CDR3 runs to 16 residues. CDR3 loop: CASSLGAGGSNQPQHF. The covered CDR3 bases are TGCGCCAGCAGCTTGGGGGCCGGGGGAAGCAATCAGCCC.

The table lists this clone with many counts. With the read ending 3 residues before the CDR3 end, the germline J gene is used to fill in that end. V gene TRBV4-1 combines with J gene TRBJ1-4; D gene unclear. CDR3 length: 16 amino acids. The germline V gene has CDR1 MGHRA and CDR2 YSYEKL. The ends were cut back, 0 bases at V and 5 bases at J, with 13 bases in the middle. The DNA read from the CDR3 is TGCGCCAGCAGCCAAGATCATGCTACTACGAATGAAAAA. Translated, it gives CASSQDHATTNEK. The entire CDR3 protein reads CASSQDHATTNEKLFF.

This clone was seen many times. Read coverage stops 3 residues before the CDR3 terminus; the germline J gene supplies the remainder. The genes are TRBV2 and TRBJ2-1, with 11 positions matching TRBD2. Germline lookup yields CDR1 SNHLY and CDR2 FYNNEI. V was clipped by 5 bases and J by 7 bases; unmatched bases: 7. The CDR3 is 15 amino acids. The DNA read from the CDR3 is TGTGCCAGCAGTTTAGCGGGAGGGCCGGTGAATGAG. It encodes CASSLAGGPVNE. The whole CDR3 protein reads CASSLAGGPVNEQFF.

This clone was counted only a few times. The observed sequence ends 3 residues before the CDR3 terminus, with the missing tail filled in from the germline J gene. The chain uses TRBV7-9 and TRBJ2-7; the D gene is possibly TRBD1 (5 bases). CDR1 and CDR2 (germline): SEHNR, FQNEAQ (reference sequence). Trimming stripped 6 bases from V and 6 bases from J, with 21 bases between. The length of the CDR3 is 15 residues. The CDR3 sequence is CASRPPGPQTGEQYF. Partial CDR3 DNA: TGTGCCAGCAGACCACCAGGGCCCCAAACCGGCGAG.

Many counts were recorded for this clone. CDR3: CATAGTDNQPQHF. CDR3 DNA, as far as it was read: TGTGCCACCGCCGGGACAGACAATCAGCCC. This chain links TRBV28 with TRBJ1-5, with 7 bases identical to TRBD1. The read halts 3 residues ahead of the CDR3 end, with the missing end drawn from the germline J gene. Germline V gene sequence: CDR1 MDHEN, CDR2 SYDVKM. The CDR3 totals 13 residues. The V and J ends lost 10 bases and 3 bases, in that order; junction bases with no gene match: 6.

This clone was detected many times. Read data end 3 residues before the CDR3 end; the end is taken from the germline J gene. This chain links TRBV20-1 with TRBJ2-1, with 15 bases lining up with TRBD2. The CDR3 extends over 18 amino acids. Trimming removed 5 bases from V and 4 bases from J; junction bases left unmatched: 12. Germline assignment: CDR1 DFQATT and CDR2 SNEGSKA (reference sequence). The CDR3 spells CSAAGLAGGGLGYNEQFF. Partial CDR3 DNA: TGCAGTGCTGCCGGACTAGCGGGGGGGGGTTTAGGATACAATGAG.

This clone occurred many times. The part of the CDR3 DNA that was read is TGTGCCAGCAGCCTAGGGTGGGGGGCTGGAAACACC. Amino acids: CASSLGWGAGNT. The whole CDR3 sequence is CASSLGWGAGNTIYF. The chain links TRBV9 to TRBJ1-3, with D perhaps matching TRBD1 (5 bases). The read stops 3 residues short of the end of the CDR3; the missing end is completed from the germline J gene. Germline V lookup: CDR1 SGDLS, CDR2 YYNGEE. The CDR3 spans 15 residues. V lost 4 bases and J 2 bases, leaving 13 bases between the germline ends.

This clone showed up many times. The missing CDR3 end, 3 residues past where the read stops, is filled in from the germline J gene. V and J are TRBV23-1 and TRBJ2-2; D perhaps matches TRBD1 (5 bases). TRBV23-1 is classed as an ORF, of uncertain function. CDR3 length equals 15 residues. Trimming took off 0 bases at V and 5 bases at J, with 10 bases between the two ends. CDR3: CASSQSSQGTGELFF. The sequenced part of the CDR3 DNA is TGCGCCAGCAGTCAATCGAGTCAGGGAACCGGGGAG.

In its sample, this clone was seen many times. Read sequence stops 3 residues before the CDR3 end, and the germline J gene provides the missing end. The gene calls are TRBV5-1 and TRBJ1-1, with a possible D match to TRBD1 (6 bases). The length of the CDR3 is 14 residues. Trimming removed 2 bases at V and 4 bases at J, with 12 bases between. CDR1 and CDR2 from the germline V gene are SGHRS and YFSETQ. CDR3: CASSLTGTGTEAFF. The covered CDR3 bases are TGCGCCAGCAGCTTAACAGGGACGGGCACTGAA.

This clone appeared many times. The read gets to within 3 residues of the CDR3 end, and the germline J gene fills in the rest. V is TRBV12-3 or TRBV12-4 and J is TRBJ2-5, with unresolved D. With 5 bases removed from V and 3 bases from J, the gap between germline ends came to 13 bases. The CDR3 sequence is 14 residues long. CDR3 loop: CASSPQGWEETQYF. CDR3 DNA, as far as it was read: TGTGCCAGCAGTCCTCAAGGGTGGGAAGAGACC.

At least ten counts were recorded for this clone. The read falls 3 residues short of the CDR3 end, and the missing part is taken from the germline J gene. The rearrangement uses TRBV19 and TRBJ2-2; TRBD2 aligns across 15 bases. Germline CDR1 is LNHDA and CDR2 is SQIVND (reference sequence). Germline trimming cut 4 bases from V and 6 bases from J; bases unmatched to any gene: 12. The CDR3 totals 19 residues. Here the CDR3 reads CASSRAGLAGGGGPGELFF. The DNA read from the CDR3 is TGTGCCAGTAGTAGAGCGGGACTAGCGGGAGGAGGGGGCCCCGGGGAG. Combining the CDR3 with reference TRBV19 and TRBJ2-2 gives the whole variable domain DGGITQSPKYLFRKEGQNVTLSCEQNLNHDAMYWYRQDPGQGLRLIYYSQIVNDFQKGDIAEGYSVSREKKESFPLTVTSAQKNPTAFYLCASSRAGLAGGGGPGELFFGEGSRLTVL.

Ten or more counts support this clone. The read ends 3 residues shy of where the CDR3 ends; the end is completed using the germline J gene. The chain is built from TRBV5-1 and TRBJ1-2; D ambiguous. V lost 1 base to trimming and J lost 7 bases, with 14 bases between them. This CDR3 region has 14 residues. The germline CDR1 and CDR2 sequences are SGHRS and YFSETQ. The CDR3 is CASSLSRQGLGYTF. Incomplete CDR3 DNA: TGCGCCAGCAGCTTGTCGAGACAAGGCCTTGGC.

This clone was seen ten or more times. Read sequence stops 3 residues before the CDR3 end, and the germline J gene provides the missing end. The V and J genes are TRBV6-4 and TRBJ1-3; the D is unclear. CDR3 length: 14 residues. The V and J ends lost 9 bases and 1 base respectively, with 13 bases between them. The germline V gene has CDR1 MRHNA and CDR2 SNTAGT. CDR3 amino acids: CARPWIGSGNTIYF. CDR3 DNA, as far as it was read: TGTGCCAGGCCCTGGATCGGGTCTGGAAACACC.

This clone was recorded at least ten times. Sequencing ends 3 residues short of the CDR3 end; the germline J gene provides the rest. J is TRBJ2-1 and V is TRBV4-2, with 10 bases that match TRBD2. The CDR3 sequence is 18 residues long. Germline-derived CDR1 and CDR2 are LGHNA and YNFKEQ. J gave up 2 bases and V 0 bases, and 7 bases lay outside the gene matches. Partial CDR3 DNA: TGTGCCAGCAGCCAAGACTTTTCTCTAGCGGGAGCCTACAATGAG. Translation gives CASSQDFSLAGAYNE. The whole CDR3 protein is CASSQDFSLAGAYNEQFF.

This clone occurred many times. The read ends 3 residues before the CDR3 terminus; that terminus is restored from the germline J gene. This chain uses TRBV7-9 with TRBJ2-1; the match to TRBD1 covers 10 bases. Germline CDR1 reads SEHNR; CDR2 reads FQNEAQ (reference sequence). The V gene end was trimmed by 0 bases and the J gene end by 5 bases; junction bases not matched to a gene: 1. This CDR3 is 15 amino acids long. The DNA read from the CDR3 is TGTGCCAGCAGCTTAGCCGGGACAGGGGACAATGAG. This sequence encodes CASSLAGTGDNE. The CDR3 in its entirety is CASSLAGTGDNEQFF.

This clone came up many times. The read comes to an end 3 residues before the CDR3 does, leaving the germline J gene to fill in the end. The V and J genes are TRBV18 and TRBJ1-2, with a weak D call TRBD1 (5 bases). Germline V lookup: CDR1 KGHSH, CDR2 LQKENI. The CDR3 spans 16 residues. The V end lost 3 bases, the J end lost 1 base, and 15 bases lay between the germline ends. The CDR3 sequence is CASSPRQIHDNYGYTF. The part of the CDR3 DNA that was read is TGTGCCAGCTCACCCAGACAGATTCACGATAACTATGGC.

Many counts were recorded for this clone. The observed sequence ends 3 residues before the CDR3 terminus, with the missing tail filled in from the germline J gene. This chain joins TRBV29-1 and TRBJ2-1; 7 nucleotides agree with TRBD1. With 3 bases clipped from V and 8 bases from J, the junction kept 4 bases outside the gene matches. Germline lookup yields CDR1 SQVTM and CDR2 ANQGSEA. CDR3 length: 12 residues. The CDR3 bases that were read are TGCAGCGTTGAGGAAACAGGGGATGAG. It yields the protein CSVEETGDE. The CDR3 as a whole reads CSVEETGDEQFF.